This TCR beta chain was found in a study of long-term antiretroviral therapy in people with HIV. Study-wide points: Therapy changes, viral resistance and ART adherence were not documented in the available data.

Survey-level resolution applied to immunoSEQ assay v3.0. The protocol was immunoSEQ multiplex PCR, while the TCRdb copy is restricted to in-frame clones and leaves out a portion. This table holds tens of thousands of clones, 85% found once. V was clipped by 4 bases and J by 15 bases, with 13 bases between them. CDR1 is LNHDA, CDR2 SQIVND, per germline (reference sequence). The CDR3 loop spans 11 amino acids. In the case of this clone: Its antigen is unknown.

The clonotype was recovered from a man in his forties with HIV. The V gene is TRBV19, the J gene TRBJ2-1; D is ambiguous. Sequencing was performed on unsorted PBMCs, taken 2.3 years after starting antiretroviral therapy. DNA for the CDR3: TGTGCCAGTAGTAATGATAGGTTAACGTTCTTC. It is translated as CASSNDRLTFF.